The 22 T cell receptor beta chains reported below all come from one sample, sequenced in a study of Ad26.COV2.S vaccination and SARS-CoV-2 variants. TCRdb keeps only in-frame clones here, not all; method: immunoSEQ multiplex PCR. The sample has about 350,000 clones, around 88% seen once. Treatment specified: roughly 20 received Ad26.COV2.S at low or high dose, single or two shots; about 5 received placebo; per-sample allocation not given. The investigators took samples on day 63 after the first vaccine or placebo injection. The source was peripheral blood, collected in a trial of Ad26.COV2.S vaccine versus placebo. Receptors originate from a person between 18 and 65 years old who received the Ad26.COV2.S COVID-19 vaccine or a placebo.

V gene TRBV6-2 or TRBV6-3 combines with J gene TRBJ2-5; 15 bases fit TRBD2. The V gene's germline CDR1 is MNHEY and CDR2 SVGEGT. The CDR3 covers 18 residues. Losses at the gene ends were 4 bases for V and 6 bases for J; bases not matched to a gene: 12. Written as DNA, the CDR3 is TGTGCCAGCAGTTTCCCTACTCGGACTAGCGGGGGGGCCCAGACCCAGTACTTC. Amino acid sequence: CASSFPTRTSGGAQTQYF.

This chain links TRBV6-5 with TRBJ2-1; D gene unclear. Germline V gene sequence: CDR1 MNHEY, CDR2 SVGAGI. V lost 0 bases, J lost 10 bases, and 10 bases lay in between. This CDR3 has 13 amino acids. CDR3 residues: CASSYSFLREQFF. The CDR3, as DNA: TGTGCCAGCAGTTACTCGTTTCTGCGAGAGCAGTTCTTC.

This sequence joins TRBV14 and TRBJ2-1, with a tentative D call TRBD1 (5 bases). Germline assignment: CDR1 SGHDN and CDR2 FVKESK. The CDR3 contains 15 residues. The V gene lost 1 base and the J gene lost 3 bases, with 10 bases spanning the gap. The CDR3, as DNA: TGTGCCAGCAGCCAAGCTCAGGGCTTCTACAATGAGCAGTTCTTC. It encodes CASSQAQGFYNEQFF.

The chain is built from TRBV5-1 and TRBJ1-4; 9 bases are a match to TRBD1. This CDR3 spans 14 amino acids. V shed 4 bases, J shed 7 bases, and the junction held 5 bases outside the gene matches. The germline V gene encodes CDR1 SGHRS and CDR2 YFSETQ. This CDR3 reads CASSQGQGSEKLFF. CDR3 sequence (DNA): TGCGCCAGCAGCCAGGGACAGGGAAGTGAAAAACTGTTTTTT.

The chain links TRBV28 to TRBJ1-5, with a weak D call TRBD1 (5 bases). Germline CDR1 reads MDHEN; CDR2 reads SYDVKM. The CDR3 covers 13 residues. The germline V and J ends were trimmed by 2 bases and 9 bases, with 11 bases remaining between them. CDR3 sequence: CASSLGGGWPQHF. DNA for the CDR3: TGTGCCAGCAGTTTAGGGGGGGGGTGGCCCCAGCATTTT.

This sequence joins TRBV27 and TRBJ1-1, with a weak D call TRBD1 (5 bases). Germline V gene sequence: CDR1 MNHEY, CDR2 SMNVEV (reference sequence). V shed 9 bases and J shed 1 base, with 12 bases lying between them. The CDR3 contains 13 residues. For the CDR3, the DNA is TGTGCCAGTCGTGACAGCACGAACACTGAAGCTTTCTTT. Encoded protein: CASRDSTNTEAFF.

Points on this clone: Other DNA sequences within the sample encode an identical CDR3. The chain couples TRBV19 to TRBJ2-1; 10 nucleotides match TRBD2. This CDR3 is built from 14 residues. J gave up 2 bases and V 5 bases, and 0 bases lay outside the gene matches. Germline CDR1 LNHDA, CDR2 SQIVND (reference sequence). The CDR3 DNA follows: TGTGCCAGTAGTCTAGCGGGAGCCTACAATGAGCAGTTCTTC. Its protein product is CASSLAGAYNEQFF.

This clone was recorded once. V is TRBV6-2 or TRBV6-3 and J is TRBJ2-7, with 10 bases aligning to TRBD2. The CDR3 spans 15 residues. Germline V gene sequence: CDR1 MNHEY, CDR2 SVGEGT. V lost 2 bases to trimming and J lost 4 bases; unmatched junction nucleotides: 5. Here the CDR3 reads CASSYTRTSGYEQYF. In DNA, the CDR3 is TGTGCCAGCAGTTACACTCGGACTAGCGGTTACGAGCAGTACTTC.

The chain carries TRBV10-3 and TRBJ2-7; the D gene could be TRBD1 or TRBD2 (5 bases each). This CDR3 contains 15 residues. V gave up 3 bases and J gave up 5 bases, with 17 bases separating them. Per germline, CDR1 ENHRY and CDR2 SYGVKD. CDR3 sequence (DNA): TGTGCCATCAGTGACCCCGGAGAGGGGCCCGACGAGCAGTACTTC. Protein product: CAISDPGEGPDEQYF.

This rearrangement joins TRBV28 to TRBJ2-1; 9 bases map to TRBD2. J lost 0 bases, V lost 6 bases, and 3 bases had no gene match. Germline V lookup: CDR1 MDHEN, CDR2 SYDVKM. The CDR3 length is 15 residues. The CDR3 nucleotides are TGTGCCAGCAGCATAGCGGGGGCCTCCTACAATGAGCAGTTCTTC. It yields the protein CASSIAGASYNEQFF.

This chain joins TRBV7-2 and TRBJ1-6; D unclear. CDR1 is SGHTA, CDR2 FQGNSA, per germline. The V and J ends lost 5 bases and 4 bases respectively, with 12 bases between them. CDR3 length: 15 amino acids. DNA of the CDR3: TGTGCCAGCAGCACGGGTTTCAGTTATAATTCACCCCTCCACTTT. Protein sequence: CASSTGFSYNSPLHF.

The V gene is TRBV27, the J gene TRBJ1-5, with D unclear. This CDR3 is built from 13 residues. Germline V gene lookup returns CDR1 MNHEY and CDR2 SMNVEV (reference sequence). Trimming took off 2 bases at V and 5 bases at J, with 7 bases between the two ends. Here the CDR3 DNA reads TGTGCCAGCAGTTTAGGGGAGGATCAGCCCCAGCATTTT. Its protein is CASSLGEDQPQHF.

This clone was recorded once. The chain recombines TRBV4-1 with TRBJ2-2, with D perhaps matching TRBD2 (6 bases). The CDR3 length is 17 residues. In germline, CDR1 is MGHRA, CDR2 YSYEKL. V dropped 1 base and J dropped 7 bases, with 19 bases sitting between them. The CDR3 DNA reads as TGCGCCAGCAGCCAAGTGTTGATAGCGGAGTCTATCGGGGAGCTGTTTTTT. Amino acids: CASSQVLIAESIGELFF.

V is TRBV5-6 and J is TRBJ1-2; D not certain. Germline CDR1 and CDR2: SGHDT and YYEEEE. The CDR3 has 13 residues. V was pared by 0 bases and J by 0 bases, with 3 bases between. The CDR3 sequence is CASSLVANYGYTF. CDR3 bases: TGTGCCAGCAGCTTGGTGGCTAACTATGGCTACACCTTC.

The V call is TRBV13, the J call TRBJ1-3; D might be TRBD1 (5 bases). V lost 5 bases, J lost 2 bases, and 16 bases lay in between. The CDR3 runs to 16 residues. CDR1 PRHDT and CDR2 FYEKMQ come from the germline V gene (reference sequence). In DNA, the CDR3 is TGTGCCAGCAGCCTCCCTTCGGGGGTGGCTGGAAACACCATATATTTT. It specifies CASSLPSGVAGNTIYF.

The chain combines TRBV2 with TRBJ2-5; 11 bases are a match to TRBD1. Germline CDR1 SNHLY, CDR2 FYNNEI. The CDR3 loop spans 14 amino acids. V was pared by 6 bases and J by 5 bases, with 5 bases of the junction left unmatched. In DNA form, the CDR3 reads TGTGCCAGCAGGTGGACAGGGGGCGCGGAGACCCAGTACTTC. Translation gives CASRWTGGAETQYF.

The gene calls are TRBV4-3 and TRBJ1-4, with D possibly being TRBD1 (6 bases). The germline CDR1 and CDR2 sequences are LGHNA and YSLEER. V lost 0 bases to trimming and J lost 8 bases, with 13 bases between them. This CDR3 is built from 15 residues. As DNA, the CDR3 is TGCGCCAGCAGCCAAGATCGCAGGGGTCCCGAAAAACTGTTTTTT. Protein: CASSQDRRGPEKLFF.

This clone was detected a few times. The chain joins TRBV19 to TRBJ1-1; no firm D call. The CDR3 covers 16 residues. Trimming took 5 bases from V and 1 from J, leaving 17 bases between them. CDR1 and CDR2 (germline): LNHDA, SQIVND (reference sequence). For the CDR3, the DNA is TGTGCCAGTAGTCCGGAACGAGGGCCTTGGAACACTGAAGCTTTCTTT. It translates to CASSPERGPWNTEAFF.

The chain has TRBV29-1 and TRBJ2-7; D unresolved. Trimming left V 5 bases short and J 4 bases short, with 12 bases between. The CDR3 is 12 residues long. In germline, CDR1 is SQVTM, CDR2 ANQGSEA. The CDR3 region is CSVSWTEYEQYF. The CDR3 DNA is TGCAGCGTTTCCTGGACCGAGTACGAGCAGTACTTC.

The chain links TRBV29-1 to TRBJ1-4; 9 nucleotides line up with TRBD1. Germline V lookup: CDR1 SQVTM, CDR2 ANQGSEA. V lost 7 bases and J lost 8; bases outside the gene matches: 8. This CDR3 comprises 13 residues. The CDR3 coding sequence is TGCAGCGGGGGGGACAGGGTTGGAGAAAAACTGTTTTTT. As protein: CSGGDRVGEKLFF. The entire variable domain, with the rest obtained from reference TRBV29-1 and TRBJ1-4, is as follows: SAVISQKPSRDICQRGTSLTIQCQVDSQVTMMFWYRQQPGQSLTLIATANQGSEATYESGFVIDKFPISRPNLTFSTLTVSNMSPEDSSIYLCSGGDRVGEKLFFGSGTQLSVL.

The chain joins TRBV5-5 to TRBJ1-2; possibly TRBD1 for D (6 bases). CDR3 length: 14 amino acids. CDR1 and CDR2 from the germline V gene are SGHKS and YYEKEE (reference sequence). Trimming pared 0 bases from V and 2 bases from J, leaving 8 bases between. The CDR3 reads CASSLDGTNYGYTF. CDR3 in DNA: TGTGCCAGCAGCTTGGATGGGACAAACTATGGCTACACCTTC. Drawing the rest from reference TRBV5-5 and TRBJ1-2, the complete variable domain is DAGVTQSPTHLIKTRGQQVTLRCSPISGHKSVSWYQQVLGQGPQFIFQYYEKEERGRGNFPDRFSARQFPNYSSELNVNALLLGDSALYLCASSLDGTNYGYTFGSGTRLTVV.

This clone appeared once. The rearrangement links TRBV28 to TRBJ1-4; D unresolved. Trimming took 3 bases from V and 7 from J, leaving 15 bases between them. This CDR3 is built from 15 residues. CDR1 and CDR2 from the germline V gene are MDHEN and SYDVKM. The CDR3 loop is CASSFSMWISEKLFF. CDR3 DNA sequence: TGTGCCAGCAGTTTTTCTATGTGGATAAGTGAAAAACTGTTTTTT.